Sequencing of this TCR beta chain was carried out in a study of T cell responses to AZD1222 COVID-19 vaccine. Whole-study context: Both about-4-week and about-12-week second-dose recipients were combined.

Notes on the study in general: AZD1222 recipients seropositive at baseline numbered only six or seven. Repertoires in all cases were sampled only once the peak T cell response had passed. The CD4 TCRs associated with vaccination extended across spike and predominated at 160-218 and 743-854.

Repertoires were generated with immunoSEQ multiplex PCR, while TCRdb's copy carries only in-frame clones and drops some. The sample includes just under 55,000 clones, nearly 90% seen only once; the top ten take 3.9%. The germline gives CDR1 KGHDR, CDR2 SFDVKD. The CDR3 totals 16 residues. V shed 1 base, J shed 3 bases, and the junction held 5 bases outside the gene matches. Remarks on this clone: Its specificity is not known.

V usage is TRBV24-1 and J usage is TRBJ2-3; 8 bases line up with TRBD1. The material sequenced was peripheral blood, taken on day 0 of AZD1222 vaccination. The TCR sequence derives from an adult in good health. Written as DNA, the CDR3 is TGTGCCACCAGTGATTTTCCGGGACAGGCTACAGATACGCAGTATTTT. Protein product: CATSDFPGQATDTQYF.